The source of this T cell receptor beta chain is a study of T cell responses to AZD1222 COVID-19 vaccine. Clones were sequenced by immunoSEQ multiplex PCR, and TCRdb holds only the in-frame ones, with some missing. This sample yields just over 65,000 clones, of which roughly 84% are seen a single time; 15% to 20% belongs to the top ten. The ends were cut back, 0 bases at V and 9 bases at J, with 13 bases in the middle. Germline V gene sequence: CDR1 SGHDT, CDR2 YYEEEE. CDR3 size: 14 residues. This sequence was found in an adult in good health. This sequence joins TRBV5-6 and TRBJ1-5; perhaps TRBD1 as D (6 bases). The specimen comprised peripheral blood, sampled on day 0 of AZD1222 vaccination. The CDR3 DNA follows: TGTGCCAGCAGCTTGGCCGGGGGCGGGGTGCCCCAGCATTTT. Translation: CASSLAGGGVPQHF.